A selection of T cell receptor beta chains follows, all from one sample in a study of T-cell memory formation after mild COVID-19. TCRdb re-derived calls from the 5' RACE reads in MiXCR, one entry per CDR3 protein. This table holds 350,000 to 500,000 distinct CDR3 sequences, around 17% found once. The sample comprised PBMCs or a T cell subset sorted from them (not recorded which). All receptors derive from a man aged 18 to 35 who had mild COVID-19 (a few samples of this study predate the infection). Cell type and time point are not known. Both conserved end residues are part of each CDR3. The D gene is left open where the match is weak. The listing skips clone size in some rows; elsewhere it reads once, few, many or a size class.

cdr3_nt: TGCAGTGCACGAGGGGGCGCCGAGCAGTACTTC
cdr3_aa: CSARGGAEQYF
v_call: TRBV20-1
d_call: TRBD1
clone_size: -
cdr3_length: 11
j_call: TRBJ2-7

cdr3_nt: TGTGCCAGCAGCTTGTTGGGGGACAGGGGAGCCGAGCAGTACTTC
cdr3_aa: CASSLLGDRGAEQYF
v_call: TRBV5-4
d_call: TRBD1
clone_size: few
cdr3_length: 15
j_call: TRBJ2-7

cdr3_nt: TGTGCCAGCAGTGATGGGGGCGGCGGGTCCTACAATGAGCAGTTCTTC
cdr3_aa: CASSDGGGGSYNEQFF
v_call: TRBV6-1
d_call: -
clone_size: -
cdr3_length: 16
j_call: TRBJ2-1

cdr3_nt: TGTGCCACCAGTGGACTAGTTCGAGATACGCAGTATTTT
cdr3_aa: CATSGLVRDTQYF
v_call: TRBV24-1
d_call: -
clone_size: -
cdr3_length: 13
j_call: TRBJ2-3

cdr3_nt: TGTGCCAGCAGTCCCGAGAGAGCGTGGGGCGACGATACGCAGTATTTT
cdr3_aa: CASSPERAWGDDTQYF
v_call: TRBV5-4
d_call: -
clone_size: -
cdr3_length: 16
j_call: TRBJ2-3

cdr3_nt: TGTGCCATCAGTGAGTCCCGGACAGCGGGCGGCACTGAAGCTTTCTTT
cdr3_aa: CAISESRTAGGTEAFF
v_call: TRBV10-3
d_call: -
clone_size: -
cdr3_length: 16
j_call: TRBJ1-1

cdr3_nt: TGTGCCAGCAAAAGGGGGTCGGGTGGCTACACCTTC
cdr3_aa: CASKRGSGGYTF
v_call: TRBV12-3/TRBV12-4
d_call: -
clone_size: -
cdr3_length: 12
j_call: TRBJ1-2

cdr3_nt: TGCAGTGCTAGAGACAATGAGCAGTTCTTC
cdr3_aa: CSARDNEQFF
v_call: TRBV20-1
d_call: -
clone_size: many
cdr3_length: 10
j_call: TRBJ2-1

cdr3_nt: TGTGCCAGCAGTTACGCCCAGCGCGGTACGCAGTATTTT
cdr3_aa: CASSYAQRGTQYF
v_call: TRBV6-2/TRBV6-3
d_call: -
clone_size: few
cdr3_length: 13
j_call: TRBJ2-3

cdr3_nt: TGTGCCAGCAGCATCCGTAGCGGGGTGAGCACAGATACGCAGTATTTT
cdr3_aa: CASSIRSGVSTDTQYF
v_call: TRBV7-9
d_call: TRBD2
clone_size: few
cdr3_length: 16
j_call: TRBJ2-3

cdr3_nt: TGTGCCAGCAGTTTATTTCTACAGAACCTCACTGTTACGCAGTATTTT
cdr3_aa: CASSLFLQNLTVTQYF
v_call: TRBV28
d_call: -
clone_size: -
cdr3_length: 16
j_call: TRBJ2-3

cdr3_nt: TGCGCCAGCAGCCAAGATTGGCTAGCGGAAGAGACCCAGTACTTC
cdr3_aa: CASSQDWLAEETQYF
v_call: TRBV4-3
d_call: TRBD2
clone_size: few
cdr3_length: 15
j_call: TRBJ2-5

cdr3_nt: TGTGCCAGCAGCCCCCCCTCTGGAAACACCATATATTTT
cdr3_aa: CASSPPSGNTIYF
v_call: TRBV11-2
d_call: -
clone_size: many
cdr3_length: 13
j_call: TRBJ1-3

cdr3_nt: TGCGCCAGCAGCCAGGGTACTCCGGGACAGGGGGCGACCGGGGAGCTGTTTTTT
cdr3_aa: CASSQGTPGQGATGELFF
v_call: TRBV4-3
d_call: TRBD1
clone_size: few
cdr3_length: 18
j_call: TRBJ2-2

cdr3_nt: TGTGCCAGCAGCCAACCAACATCGGGACTAGCGGGGAAGGTGGGAAATGAGCAGTTCTTC
cdr3_aa: CASSQPTSGLAGKVGNEQFF
v_call: TRBV3-1
d_call: TRBD2
clone_size: -
cdr3_length: 20
j_call: TRBJ2-1

cdr3_nt: TGTGCCAGCAGCTTTGGCCCAGCGGGGGGCCAAGAGACCCAGTACTTC
cdr3_aa: CASSFGPAGGQETQYF
v_call: TRBV12-3/TRBV12-4
d_call: TRBD2
clone_size: -
cdr3_length: 16
j_call: TRBJ2-5

cdr3_nt: TGCAGTGCTACTCAGGGGTCCCTATCCTCTGGGGCAAACGTCCTGACTTTC
cdr3_aa: CSATQGSLSSGANVLTF
v_call: TRBV20-1
d_call: -
clone_size: -
cdr3_length: 17
j_call: TRBJ2-6

cdr3_nt: TGTGCCAGCAGTTACCCTCCCGCAGGGGGTCAGCCCCAGCATTTT
cdr3_aa: CASSYPPAGGQPQHF
v_call: TRBV6-2/TRBV6-3
d_call: TRBD1
clone_size: few
cdr3_length: 15
j_call: TRBJ1-5

cdr3_nt: TGTGCCAGCAGTTTAGGGGACAGGGAGGCAGATACGCAGTATTTT
cdr3_aa: CASSLGDREADTQYF
v_call: TRBV28
d_call: TRBD1
clone_size: many
cdr3_length: 15
j_call: TRBJ2-3